This entry lists 14 T cell receptor beta chains sequenced from one sample in a study of PD-1 blockade in classical Hodgkin lymphoma. Indicated time point: cycle 4 day 1 (C4D1), after around six weeks of nivolumab. Relapses following autologous stem cell transplantation were seen in all patients, with brentuximab vedotin exposure varying. Sequencing was performed with immunoSEQ multiplex PCR; in TCRdb, only in-frame clones are kept and a portion is missing. This sample has some 53,000 clones, with about 89% found just once. Sequencing was performed on peripheral blood mononuclear cells (PBMCs), taken before the fourth cycle of nivolumab. The receptors stem from a human donor with classical Hodgkin lymphoma.

The V and J genes are TRBV9 and TRBJ1-2, with TRBD1 identical over 9 bases. Germline V gene sequence: CDR1 SGDLS, CDR2 YYNGEE. The V gene end was trimmed by 0 bases and the J gene end by 1 base; junction bases not matched to a gene: 1. The CDR3 covers 15 residues. The CDR3 here is CASSVGGQGNYGYTF. DNA for the CDR3: TGTGCCAGCAGCGTAGGGGGACAGGGTAACTATGGCTACACCTTC.

The chain employs TRBV4-1 and TRBJ2-3; 11 bases agree with TRBD2. J gave up 5 bases and V 4 bases, and 8 bases lay outside the gene matches. The germline V gene has CDR1 MGHRA and CDR2 YSYEKL. The CDR3 contains 16 residues. The CDR3 region has the DNA TGCGCCAGCAGCCGTAGCGGGAGGGCCATGAAAGATACGCAGTATTTT. Amino acids: CASSRSGRAMKDTQYF.

The chain links TRBV7-9 to TRBJ1-3; D unresolved. The V gene's germline CDR1 is SEHNR and CDR2 FQNEAQ (reference sequence). This CDR3 has 15 amino acids. The V gene lost 1 base and the J gene lost 3 bases, with 10 bases spanning the gap. CDR3 amino acids: CASSLVSGNGNTIYF. The CDR3, as DNA: TGTGCCAGCAGCTTAGTTTCCGGTAATGGAAACACCATATATTTT.

J is TRBJ1-2 and V is TRBV27; 9 nucleotides align to TRBD1. The CDR3 totals 14 residues. The V segment lost 6 bases and the J segment 7 bases; nucleotides outside the gene matches: 9. The germline CDR1 and CDR2 sequences are MNHEY and SMNVEV (reference sequence). CDR3 nucleotide sequence: TGTGCCAGCAGCCGGGACAGGGTGGCTTCTGGCTACACCTTC. It yields the protein CASSRDRVASGYTF.

The chain has TRBV28 and TRBJ1-2; D possibly corresponds to TRBD1 (6 bases). The germline CDR1 and CDR2 sequences are MDHEN and SYDVKM. The CDR3 is made up of 14 amino acids. Trimming left V 5 bases short and J 3 bases short, with 13 bases between. This chain's CDR3 is CASSEGGRHYGYTF. The CDR3, as DNA: TGTGCCAGCAGTGAGGGGGGGCGGCACTATGGCTACACCTTC.

This clone is judged medium-sized. V gene TRBV7-9 combines with J gene TRBJ2-2; 8 nucleotides line up with TRBD1. Germline assignment: CDR1 SEHNR and CDR2 FQNEAQ (reference sequence). The CDR3 length is 16 residues. The V gene end was trimmed by 4 bases and the J gene end by 11 bases; junction bases not matched to a gene: 15. CDR3 nucleotide sequence: TGTGCCAGCAGCTCTACGACCAGGGCAGGGGGCCGCGAGCTGTTTTTT. It codes for CASSSTTRAGGRELFF.

V gene TRBV7-9 combines with J gene TRBJ2-7; D gene uncertain. Trimming stripped 4 bases from V and 12 bases from J, with 22 bases between. Germline V CDR1 and CDR2: SEHNR, FQNEAQ (reference sequence). CDR3 length: 14 amino acids. The CDR3 here is CASSSDPGPEKRYF. CDR3 DNA sequence: TGTGCCAGCAGCTCGGATCCCGGGCCTGAAAAAAGGTACTTC.

The rearrangement joins TRBV4-3 to TRBJ2-1, with 14 nucleotides matching TRBD2. Germline assignment: CDR1 LGHNA and CDR2 YSLEER. V lost 4 bases and J lost 1; bases outside the gene matches: 6. CDR3 length: 18 amino acids. CDR3 protein: CASSLGLAGAGSYNEQFF. The CDR3 DNA is TGCGCCAGCAGCCTGGGACTAGCGGGGGCCGGGTCCTACAATGAGCAGTTCTTC.

The chain employs TRBV4-1 and TRBJ2-7, with 7 bases lining up with TRBD1. The CDR3 extends over 14 amino acids. With V trimmed by 5 bases and J by 7 bases, 11 bases remained unmatched. CDR1 and CDR2 (germline): MGHRA, YSYEKL. CDR3 region: CASSSRDSLLEQYF. For the CDR3, the DNA is TGCGCCAGCAGCTCCCGGGACAGCCTCTTAGAGCAGTACTTC.

The CDR3 protein is CASSAGQGTDIQYF. CDR3 DNA sequence: TGTGCCAGCAGCGCGGGACAGGGGACGGACATTCAGTACTTC. This chain uses TRBV5-4 with TRBJ2-4; 10 bases are shared with TRBD1. In germline, CDR1 is SGHNT, CDR2 YYREEE (reference sequence). V shed 4 bases and J 8 bases; nucleotides not matched to a gene: 6. The CDR3 consists of 14 residues.

The chain links TRBV10-3 to TRBJ1-1; D unresolved. This CDR3 region has 15 residues. Per the germline V gene, CDR1 is ENHRY and CDR2 is SYGVKD. The ends were cut back, 3 bases at V and 1 base at J, with 12 bases in the middle. CDR3 sequence (DNA): TGTGCCATCAGTGAAGGAAGGCAGTCGAACACTGAAGCTTTCTTT. Residues: CAISEGRQSNTEAFF.

This clone was observed a single time. V is TRBV9 and J is TRBJ2-3, with TRBD2 matching over 10 bases. The trim removed 7 bases at V and 6 bases at J, leaving 8 bases unmatched. Looked up from germline, CDR1 is SGDLS and CDR2 is YYNGEE. CDR3 size: 14 residues. CDR3 coding DNA: TGTGCCAGCGCCATAGCGGGGGGCATGGATACGCAGTATTTT. Amino acids: CASAIAGGMDTQYF.

This chain joins TRBV11-2 and TRBJ2-7, with 10 bases lining up with TRBD1. This CDR3 comprises 16 residues. Germline values: CDR1 SGHAT, CDR2 FQNNGV. J gave up 5 bases and V 2 bases, and 9 bases lay outside the gene matches. The CDR3 protein is CASSLRMDRGIHEQYF. The CDR3 nucleotides read TGTGCCAGCAGCTTACGTATGGACAGGGGGATCCACGAGCAGTACTTC.

CDR3 nucleotides: TGTGCCAGCAGTACCTCCTACGAGCAGTACTTC. This encodes CASSTSYEQYF. The chain has TRBV27 and TRBJ2-7; D is undetermined. Trimming removed 5 bases at V and 0 bases at J, with 2 bases between. Germline CDR1 reads MNHEY; CDR2 reads SMNVEV (reference sequence). This CDR3 region has 11 residues.